Included here is one T cell receptor beta chain sequence, with context. The data stem from a study of blood T cell repertoires in COVID-19. Some clones are missing from TCRdb's copy, which holds only in-frame ones; the method was immunoSEQ multiplex PCR. The data show under 300,000 clones, approximately 87% seen once. Germline assignment: CDR1 MDHEN and CDR2 SYDVKM. The CDR3 loop spans 16 amino acids. V dropped 2 bases and J dropped 1; count of bases not matched to a gene: 5. The sequencing sample was made of peripheral blood. The rearrangement uses TRBV28 and TRBJ2-7; the match to TRBD2 covers 10 bases. The receptor comes from a man aged 55 to 69 with acute or convalescent COVID-19. The CDR3 reads CASSLGLAGVSYEQYF. CDR3 DNA: TGTGCCAGCAGTTTAGGGCTAGCGGGAGTTTCCTACGAGCAGTACTTC.